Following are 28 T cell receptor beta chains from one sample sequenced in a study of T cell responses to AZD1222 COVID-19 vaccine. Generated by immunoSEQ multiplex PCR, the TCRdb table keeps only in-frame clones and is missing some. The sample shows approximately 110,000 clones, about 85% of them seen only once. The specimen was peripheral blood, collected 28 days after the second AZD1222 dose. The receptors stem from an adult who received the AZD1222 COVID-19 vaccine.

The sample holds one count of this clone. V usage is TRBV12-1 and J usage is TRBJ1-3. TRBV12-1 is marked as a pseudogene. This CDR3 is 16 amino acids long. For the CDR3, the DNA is TGTGCCAGCAGCTCCCGGTTCAACATGGCTGGAAACACCATATATTTT. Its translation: CASSSRFNMAGNTIYF.

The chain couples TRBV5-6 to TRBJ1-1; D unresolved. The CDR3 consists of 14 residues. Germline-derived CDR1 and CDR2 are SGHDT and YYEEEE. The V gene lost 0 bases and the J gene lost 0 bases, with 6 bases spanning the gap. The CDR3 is CASSLGSMNTEAFF. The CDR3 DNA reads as TGTGCCAGCAGCTTGGGGTCTATGAACACTGAAGCTTTCTTT.

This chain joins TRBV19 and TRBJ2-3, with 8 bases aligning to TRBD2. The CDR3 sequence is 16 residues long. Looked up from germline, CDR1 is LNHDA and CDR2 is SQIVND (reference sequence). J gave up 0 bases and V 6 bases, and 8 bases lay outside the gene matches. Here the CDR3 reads CASRYRGGASTDTQYF. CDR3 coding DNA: TGTGCCAGTAGATACCGGGGGGGGGCAAGCACAGATACGCAGTATTTT.

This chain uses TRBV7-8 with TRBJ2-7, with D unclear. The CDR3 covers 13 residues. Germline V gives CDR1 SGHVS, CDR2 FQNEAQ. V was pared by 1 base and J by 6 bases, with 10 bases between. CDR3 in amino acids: CASSLGQESEQYF. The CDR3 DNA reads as TGTGCCAGCAGCTTAGGGCAGGAGAGCGAGCAGTACTTC.

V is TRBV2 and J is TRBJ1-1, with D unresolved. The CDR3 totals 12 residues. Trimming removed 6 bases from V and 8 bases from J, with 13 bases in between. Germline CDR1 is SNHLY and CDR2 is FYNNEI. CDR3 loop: CASRGLEVEAFF. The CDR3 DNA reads TGTGCCAGCAGGGGCCTTGAAGTAGAAGCTTTCTTT.

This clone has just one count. The CDR3 reads CASSQERQAAYYGYTF. The CDR3 DNA follows: TGCGCCAGCAGCCAAGAGCGACAGGCCGCATACTATGGCTACACCTTC. The chain combines TRBV4-3 with TRBJ1-2; tentatively, D is TRBD1 (6 bases). Trimming left V 0 bases short and J 3 bases short, with 14 bases between. Germline CDR1 LGHNA, CDR2 YSLEER. CDR3 length: 16 residues.

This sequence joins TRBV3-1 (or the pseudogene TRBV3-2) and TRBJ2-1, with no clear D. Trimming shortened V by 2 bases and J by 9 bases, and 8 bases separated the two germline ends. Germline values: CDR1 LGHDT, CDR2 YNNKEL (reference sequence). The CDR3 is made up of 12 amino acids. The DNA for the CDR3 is TGTGCCAGCAGCCAACCCCCCGGTGAGCAGTTCTTC. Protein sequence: CASSQPPGEQFF.

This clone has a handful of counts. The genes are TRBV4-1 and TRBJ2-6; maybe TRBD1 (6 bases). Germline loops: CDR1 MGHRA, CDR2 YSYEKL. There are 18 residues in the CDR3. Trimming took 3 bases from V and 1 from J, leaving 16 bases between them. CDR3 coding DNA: TGCGCCAGCAGCCACTTGGGACAAAGTCCTTCTGGGGCCAACGTCCTGACTTTC. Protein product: CASSHLGQSPSGANVLTF.

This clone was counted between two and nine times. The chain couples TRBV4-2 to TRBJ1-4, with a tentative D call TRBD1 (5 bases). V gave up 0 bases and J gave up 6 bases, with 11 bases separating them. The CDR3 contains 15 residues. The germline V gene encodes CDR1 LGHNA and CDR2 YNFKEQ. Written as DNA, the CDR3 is TGTGCCAGCAGCCAAGATTGGGGCAATGATGAAAAACTGTTTTTT. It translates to CASSQDWGNDEKLFF.

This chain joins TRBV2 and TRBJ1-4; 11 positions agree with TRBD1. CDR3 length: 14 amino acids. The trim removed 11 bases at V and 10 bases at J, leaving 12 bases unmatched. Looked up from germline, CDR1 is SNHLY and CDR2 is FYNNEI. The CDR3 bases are TGTGCCCGAGAATCCGGGACAGGGGGACGAAAACTGTTTTTT. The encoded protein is CARESGTGGRKLFF.

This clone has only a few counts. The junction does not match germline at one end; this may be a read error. CDR3 bases: TGCGCCAGCAGCACGGAGGGGACAGGATTAACCTGCTTC. This translates into CASSTEGTGLTCF. The chain employs TRBV5-1 and TRBJ1-2; 8 bases align to TRBD1. Per the germline V gene, CDR1 is SGHRS and CDR2 is YFSETQ. This CDR3 contains 13 residues.

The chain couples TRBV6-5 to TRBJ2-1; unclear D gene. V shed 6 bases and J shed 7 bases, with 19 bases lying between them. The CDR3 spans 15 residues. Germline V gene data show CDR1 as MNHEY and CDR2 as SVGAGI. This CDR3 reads CASRSLRPGINEQFF. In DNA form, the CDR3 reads TGTGCCAGCAGAAGCCTCCGGCCCGGCATTAATGAGCAGTTCTTC.

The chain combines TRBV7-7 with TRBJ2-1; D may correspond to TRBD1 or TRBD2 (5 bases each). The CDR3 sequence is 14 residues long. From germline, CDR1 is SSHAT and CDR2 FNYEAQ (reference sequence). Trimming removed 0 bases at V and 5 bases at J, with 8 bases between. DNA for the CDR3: TGTGCCAGCAGCTTAGCGGGACCCCACAATGAGCAGTTCTTC. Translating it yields CASSLAGPHNEQFF.

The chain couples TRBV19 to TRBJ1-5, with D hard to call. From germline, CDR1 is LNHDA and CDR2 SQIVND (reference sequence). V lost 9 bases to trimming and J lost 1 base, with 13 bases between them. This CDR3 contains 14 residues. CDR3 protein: CASKHGRSNQPQHF. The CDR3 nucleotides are TGTGCCAGCAAACATGGACGAAGCAATCAGCCCCAGCATTTT.

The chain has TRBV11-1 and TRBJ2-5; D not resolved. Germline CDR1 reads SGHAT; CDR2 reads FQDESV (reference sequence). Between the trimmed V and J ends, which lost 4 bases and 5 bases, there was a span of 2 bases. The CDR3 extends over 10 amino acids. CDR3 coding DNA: TGTGCCAGCAGCTCCGAGACCCAGTACTTC. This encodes CASSSETQYF.

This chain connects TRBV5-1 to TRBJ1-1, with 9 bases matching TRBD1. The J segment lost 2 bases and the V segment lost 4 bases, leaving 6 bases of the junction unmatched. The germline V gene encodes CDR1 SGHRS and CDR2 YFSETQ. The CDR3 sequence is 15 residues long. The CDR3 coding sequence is TGCGCCAGCAGCCTAGGGACAGGGCTTAACACTGAAGCTTTCTTT. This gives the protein CASSLGTGLNTEAFF.

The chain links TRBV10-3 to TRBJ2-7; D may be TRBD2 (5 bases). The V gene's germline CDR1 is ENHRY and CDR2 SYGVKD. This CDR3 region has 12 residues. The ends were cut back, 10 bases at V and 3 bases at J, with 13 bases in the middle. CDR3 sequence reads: CATTRAGYEQYF. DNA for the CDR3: TGTGCCACCACGCGGGCCGGCTACGAGCAGTACTTC.

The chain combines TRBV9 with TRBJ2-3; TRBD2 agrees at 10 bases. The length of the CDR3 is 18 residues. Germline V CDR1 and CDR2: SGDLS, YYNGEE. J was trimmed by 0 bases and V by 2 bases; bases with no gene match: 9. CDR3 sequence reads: CASSVTAGGPWSTDTQYF. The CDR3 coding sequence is TGTGCCAGCAGCGTTACAGCGGGGGGGCCTTGGAGCACAGATACGCAGTATTTT.

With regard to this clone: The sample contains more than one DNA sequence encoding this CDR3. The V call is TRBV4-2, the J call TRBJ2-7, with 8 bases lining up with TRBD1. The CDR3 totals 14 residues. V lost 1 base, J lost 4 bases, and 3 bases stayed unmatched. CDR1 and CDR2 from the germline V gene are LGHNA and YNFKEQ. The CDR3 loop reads CASSQGTGRYEQYF. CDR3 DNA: TGTGCCAGCAGCCAAGGGACAGGGCGGTACGAGCAGTACTTC.

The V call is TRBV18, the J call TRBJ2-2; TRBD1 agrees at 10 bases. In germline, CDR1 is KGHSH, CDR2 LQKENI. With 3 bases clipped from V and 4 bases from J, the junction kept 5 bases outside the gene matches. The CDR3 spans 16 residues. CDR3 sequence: CASSPRTGGSTGELFF. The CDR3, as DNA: TGTGCCAGCTCACCTCGGACAGGGGGGAGCACCGGGGAGCTGTTTTTT. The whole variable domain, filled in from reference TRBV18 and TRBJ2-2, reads NAGVMQNPRHLVRRRGQEARLRCSPMKGHSHVYWYRQLPEEGLKFMVYLQKENIIDESGMPKERFSAEFPKEGPSILRIQQVVRGDSAAYFCASSPRTGGSTGELFFGEGSRLTVL.

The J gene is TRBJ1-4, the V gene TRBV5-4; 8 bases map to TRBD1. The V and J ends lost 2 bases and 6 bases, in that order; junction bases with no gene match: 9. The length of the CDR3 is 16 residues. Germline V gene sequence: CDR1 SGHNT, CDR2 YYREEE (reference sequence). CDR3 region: CASSFGATGGYEKLFF. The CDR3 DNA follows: TGTGCCAGCAGCTTTGGGGCAACAGGGGGGTATGAAAAACTGTTTTTT.

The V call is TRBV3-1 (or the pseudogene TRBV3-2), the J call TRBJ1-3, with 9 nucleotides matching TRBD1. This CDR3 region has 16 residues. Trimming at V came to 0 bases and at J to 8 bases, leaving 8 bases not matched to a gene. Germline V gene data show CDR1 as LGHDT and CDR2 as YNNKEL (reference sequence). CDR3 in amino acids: CASSQDSTGGRDTIYF. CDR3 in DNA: TGTGCCAGCAGCCAAGACTCGACAGGGGGTAGAGACACCATATATTTT.

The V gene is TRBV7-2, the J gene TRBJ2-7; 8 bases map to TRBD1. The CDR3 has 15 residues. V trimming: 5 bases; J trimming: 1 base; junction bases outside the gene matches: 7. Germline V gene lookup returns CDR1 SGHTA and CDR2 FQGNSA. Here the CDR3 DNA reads TGTGCCAGCAGCCTGACAGGGGCCGGGTCCTACGAGCAGTACTTC. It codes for CASSLTGAGSYEQYF.

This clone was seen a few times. This chain's CDR3 is CAIPRVESLCWNTIYF. Here the CDR3 DNA reads TGTGCCATCCCGAGGGTGGAGTCGCTTTGTTGGAACACCATATATTTT. The V gene is TRBV10-3, the J gene TRBJ1-3; D is ambiguous. The germline V and J ends were trimmed by 8 bases and 7 bases, with 24 bases remaining between them. The CDR3 sequence is 16 residues long. Germline CDR1 is ENHRY and CDR2 is SYGVKD.

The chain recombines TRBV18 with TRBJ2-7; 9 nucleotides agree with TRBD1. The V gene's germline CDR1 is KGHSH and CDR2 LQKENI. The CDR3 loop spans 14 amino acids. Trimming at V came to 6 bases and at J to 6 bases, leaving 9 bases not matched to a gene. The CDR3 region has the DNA TGTGCCAGCTCTCGCAGGACAGGGGAGGGCGAGCAGTACTTC. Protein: CASSRRTGEGEQYF.

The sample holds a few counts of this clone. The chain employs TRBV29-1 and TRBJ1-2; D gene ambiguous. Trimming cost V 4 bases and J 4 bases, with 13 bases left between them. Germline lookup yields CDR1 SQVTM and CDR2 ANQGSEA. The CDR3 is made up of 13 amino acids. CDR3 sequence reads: CSVGQPAVYGYTF. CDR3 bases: TGCAGCGTTGGGCAGCCGGCGGTCTATGGCTACACCTTC. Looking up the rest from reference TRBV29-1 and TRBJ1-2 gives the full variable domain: SAVISQKPSRDICQRGTSLTIQCQVDSQVTMMFWYRQQPGQSLTLIATANQGSEATYESGFVIDKFPISRPNLTFSTLTVSNMSPEDSSIYLCSVGQPAVYGYTFGSGTRLTVV.

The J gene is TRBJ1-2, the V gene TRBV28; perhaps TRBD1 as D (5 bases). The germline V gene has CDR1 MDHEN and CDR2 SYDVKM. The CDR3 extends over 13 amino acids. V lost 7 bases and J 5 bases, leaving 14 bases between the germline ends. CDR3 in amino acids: CASTGEGGYGYTF. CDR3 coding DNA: TGTGCCAGCACGGGGGAGGGAGGATATGGCTACACCTTC.

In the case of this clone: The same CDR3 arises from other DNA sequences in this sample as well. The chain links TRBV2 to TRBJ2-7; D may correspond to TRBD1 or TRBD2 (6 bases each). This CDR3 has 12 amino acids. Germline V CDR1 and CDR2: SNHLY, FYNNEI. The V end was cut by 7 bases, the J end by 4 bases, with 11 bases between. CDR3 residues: CASNQGGYEQYF. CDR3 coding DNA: TGTGCCAGCAACCAAGGGGGGTACGAGCAGTACTTC.